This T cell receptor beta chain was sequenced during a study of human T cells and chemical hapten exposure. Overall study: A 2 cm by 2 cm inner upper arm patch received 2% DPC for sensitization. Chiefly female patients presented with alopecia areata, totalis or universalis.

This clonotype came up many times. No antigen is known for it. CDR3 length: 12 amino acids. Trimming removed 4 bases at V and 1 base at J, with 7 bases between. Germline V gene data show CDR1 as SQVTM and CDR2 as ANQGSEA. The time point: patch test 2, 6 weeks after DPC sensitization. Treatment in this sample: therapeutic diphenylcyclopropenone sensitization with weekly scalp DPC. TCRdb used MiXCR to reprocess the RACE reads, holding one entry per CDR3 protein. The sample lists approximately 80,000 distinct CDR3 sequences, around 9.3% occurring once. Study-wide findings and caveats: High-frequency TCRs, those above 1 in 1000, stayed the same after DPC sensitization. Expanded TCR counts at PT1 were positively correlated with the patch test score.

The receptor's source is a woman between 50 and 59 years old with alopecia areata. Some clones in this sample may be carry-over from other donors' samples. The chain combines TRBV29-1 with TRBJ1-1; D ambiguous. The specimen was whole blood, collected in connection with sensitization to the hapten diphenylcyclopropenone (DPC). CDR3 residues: CSVGRENTEAFF. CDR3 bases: TGCAGCGTTGGCCGGGAGAACACTGAAGCTTTCTTT.